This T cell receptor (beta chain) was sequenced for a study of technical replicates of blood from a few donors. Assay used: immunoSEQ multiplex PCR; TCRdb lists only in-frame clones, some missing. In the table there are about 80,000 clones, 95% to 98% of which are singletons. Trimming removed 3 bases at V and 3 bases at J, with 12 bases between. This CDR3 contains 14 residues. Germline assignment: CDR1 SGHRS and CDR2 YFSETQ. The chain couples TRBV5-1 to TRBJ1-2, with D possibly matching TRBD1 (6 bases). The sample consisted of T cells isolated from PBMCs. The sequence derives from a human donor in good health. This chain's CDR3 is CASSSTQGHYGYTF. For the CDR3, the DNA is TGCGCCAGCAGCTCCACACAGGGCCACTATGGCTACACCTTC.